This T cell receptor (beta chain) emerged from a study of beta chain features in type 1 diabetes. General study points: TCRB CDR3 length was moderately but significantly reduced in all four CD4+ subsets of Type 1 diabetes patients.

Expressed TCRB transcripts were sequenced after all isolated RNA was converted to cDNA. Assay used: immunoSEQ multiplex PCR; TCRdb lists only in-frame clones, some missing. This repertoire shows about 400,000 clones, around 12% found once; its top ten account for roughly 0.017%. Concerning this clone: Its antigen is still unknown.

The V gene lost 2 bases and the J gene lost 0 bases, with 9 bases spanning the gap. Germline V gives CDR1 MNHEY, CDR2 SVGAGI. This CDR3 is 15 amino acids long. This clonotype was sampled from a man aged 18 to 29 in good health. The chain joins TRBV6-5 to TRBJ2-3; a possible D gene is TRBD1 (6 bases). The sample was naive CD4+ T cells from blood. The CDR3 nucleotides read TGTGCCAGCAGTTACGGGACACCTAGCACAGATACGCAGTATTTT. Protein sequence: CASSYGTPSTDTQYF.